Following are 15 T cell receptor beta chains from one sample sequenced in a study of blood T cell repertoires in COVID-19. The assay was immunoSEQ multiplex PCR, and TCRdb's table has in-frame clones only and misses some. The table records tens of thousands of clones, approximately 88% of them present only once. The sequenced sample was peripheral blood. Source of these receptors: a human donor in a cohort sampled during active COVID-19.

V usage is TRBV5-1 and J usage is TRBJ2-2; the D is unclear. This CDR3 is 12 amino acids long. Trimming left V 3 bases short and J 5 bases short, with 5 bases between. Germline CDR1 reads SGHRS; CDR2 reads YFSETQ. CDR3: CASSWATGELFF. CDR3 in DNA: TGCGCCAGCAGCTGGGCTACCGGGGAGCTGTTTTTT.

V gene TRBV7-9 combines with J gene TRBJ2-4, with a weak D call TRBD1 (6 bases). Trimming removed 1 base at V and 2 bases at J, with 12 bases between. Germline CDR1 is SEHNR and CDR2 is FQNEAQ (reference sequence). The CDR3 loop spans 16 amino acids. The CDR3 loop reads CASSLVGAQTKNIQYF. In DNA form, the CDR3 reads TGTGCCAGCAGCTTAGTGGGGGCTCAGACCAAAAACATTCAGTACTTC.

The rearrangement links TRBV11-2 to TRBJ2-2; 7 bases map to TRBD2. J gave up 6 bases and V 5 bases, and 18 bases lay outside the gene matches. The germline V gene encodes CDR1 SGHAT and CDR2 FQNNGV. CDR3 length: 18 amino acids. The CDR3: CASSTIPGLLLRPGELFF. The CDR3 nucleotides read TGTGCCAGCAGCACAATACCGGGACTACTCCTTAGGCCCGGGGAGCTGTTTTTT.

This clone was seen only once. The chain couples TRBV2 to TRBJ2-1; 15 bases align to TRBD2. The CDR3 has 15 amino acids. Germline V gives CDR1 SNHLY, CDR2 FYNNEI. V trimming: 4 bases; J trimming: 7 bases; junction bases outside the gene matches: 2. This CDR3 reads CASSVGTSGGNEQFF. The CDR3 region has the DNA TGTGCCAGCAGTGTAGGGACTAGCGGGGGGAATGAGCAGTTCTTC.

The chain combines TRBV5-1 with TRBJ2-6; D gene ambiguous. CDR3 size: 15 residues. Germline V gene lookup returns CDR1 SGHRS and CDR2 YFSETQ. V lost 2 bases, J lost 0 bases, and 6 bases lay in between. This CDR3 is CASSFGSSGANVLTF. Written as DNA, the CDR3 is TGCGCCAGCAGCTTTGGCAGCTCTGGGGCCAACGTCCTGACTTTC.

The chain has TRBV19 and TRBJ2-7, with D maybe TRBD1 (6 bases). Germline V CDR1 and CDR2: LNHDA, SQIVND (reference sequence). This CDR3 region has 15 residues. V was pared by 3 bases and J by 4 bases, with 16 bases between. CDR3 coding DNA: TGTGCCAGTAGTATTAAGGGGACAAGGGGATACGAGCAGTACTTC. Translation gives CASSIKGTRGYEQYF.

This chain connects TRBV6-5 to TRBJ1-1; D is unresolved. Germline lookup yields CDR1 MNHEY and CDR2 SVGAGI. This CDR3 comprises 15 residues. Trimming shortened V by 5 bases and J by 2 bases, and 15 bases separated the two germline ends. The CDR3 loop is CASSPFPRANTEAFF. The CDR3 nucleotides are TGTGCCAGCAGTCCCTTCCCGCGAGCTAACACTGAAGCTTTCTTT.

The rearrangement joins TRBV28 to TRBJ1-6; TRBD1 is a possible D gene (5 bases). CDR3 length: 13 amino acids. Germline V gene data show CDR1 as MDHEN and CDR2 as SYDVKM. V lost 1 base and J lost 10, with 8 bases in between. In DNA, the CDR3 is TGTGCCAGCAGTTTATCTCAGGGATCACCCCTCCACTTT. This encodes CASSLSQGSPLHF.

The chain joins TRBV10-3 to TRBJ1-1; 7 bases fit TRBD1. In germline, CDR1 is ENHRY, CDR2 SYGVKD. The CDR3 runs to 15 residues. The V and J ends lost 0 bases and 5 bases, in that order; junction bases with no gene match: 6. The CDR3 spells CAISESNIQGTEAFF. The CDR3 bases are TGTGCCATCAGTGAGTCCAACATACAGGGGACTGAAGCTTTCTTT.

The rearrangement uses TRBV7-9 and TRBJ2-2; tentative D call: TRBD2 (6 bases). The CDR3 length is 18 residues. Germline-derived CDR1 and CDR2 are SEHNR and FQNEAQ (reference sequence). V shed 3 bases and J shed 1 base, with 18 bases lying between them. The CDR3 reads CASSFSVLRGRNTGELFF. CDR3 bases: TGTGCCAGCAGCTTTAGTGTTTTGCGGGGTAGGAACACCGGGGAGCTGTTTTTT.

The chain joins TRBV7-9 to TRBJ2-3, with 11 bases lining up with TRBD2. The ends lost 4 bases at V and 2 bases at J; junction bases unmatched: 2. Germline CDR1 reads SEHNR; CDR2 reads FQNEAQ (reference sequence). There are 15 residues in the CDR3. The CDR3 reads CASSSGLAVTDTQYF. CDR3 coding DNA: TGTGCCAGCAGCTCGGGACTAGCGGTCACAGATACGCAGTATTTT.

The chain links TRBV19 to TRBJ1-4, with a possible D match to TRBD1 (5 bases). V was shortened by 7 bases and J by 8 bases, with 17 bases between the two germline ends. CDR3 size: 14 residues. In germline, CDR1 is LNHDA, CDR2 SQIVND (reference sequence). The CDR3 sequence is CASNGPSAGEKLFF. The CDR3 DNA is TGTGCCAGTAACGGCCCCAGCGCAGGGGAAAAACTGTTTTTT.

The chain combines TRBV12-3 or TRBV12-4 with TRBJ2-7; TRBD1 is a possible D gene (5 bases). Between the trimmed V and J ends, which lost 3 bases and 5 bases, there was a span of 5 bases. This CDR3 region has 11 residues. The CDR3 region has the DNA TGTGCCAGCAGTTTGACAGACGAGCAGTACTTC. It codes for CASSLTDEQYF.

The chain has TRBV30 and TRBJ1-2; a possible D gene is TRBD1 (6 bases). Looked up from germline, CDR1 is GTSNPN and CDR2 is SVGIG (reference sequence). There are 14 residues in the CDR3. The V end was cut by 3 bases, the J end by 3 bases, with 14 bases between. DNA of the CDR3: TGTGCCTGGAGCATACAGGGTAGGGACTATGGCTACACCTTC. Translated, it gives CAWSIQGRDYGYTF.

This clone was found a few times. The chain employs TRBV14 and TRBJ2-7, with D possibly being TRBD1 (6 bases). Trimming took 4 bases from V and 4 from J, leaving 8 bases between them. Germline CDR1 SGHDN, CDR2 FVKESK. The CDR3 sequence is 12 residues long. The CDR3 sequence is CASSLQGYEQYF. The DNA of the CDR3 is TGTGCCAGCAGCCTGCAGGGGTACGAGCAGTACTTC.